This TCR beta chain was identified in a study of blood T cell repertoires in COVID-19. Turning to the study itself: Collection of acute and convalescent COVID-19 samples took place in the United States, Italy and Spain. In each case, the material was cDNA or gDNA derived from T cells, B-cell-depleted T cells, or PBMCs.

Trimming took 0 bases from V and 6 from J, leaving 11 bases between them. CDR3 length equals 14 residues. From germline, CDR1 is SNHLY and CDR2 FYNNEI. Living in about two dozen US areas, the participants were between about 18 and 90 years of age. Membership in each cohort depended on participant-reported clinical history. Profiling relied on immunoSEQ multiplex PCR, and the TCRdb table lists in-frame clones only, not all of them. The profile shows some 300,000 clones, about 90% of them singletons. This rearrangement joins TRBV2 to TRBJ1-1; D perhaps matches TRBD1 (6 bases). Sequencing was performed on PBMCs or T cells enriched from blood (not recorded which). The receptor comes from a woman between 45 and 60 years old who had been exposed to COVID-19. As DNA, the CDR3 is TGTGCCAGCAGTGAAGCGCCGGACAGAGCTGAAGCTTTCTTT. Translation gives CASSEAPDRAEAFF.